The 11 T cell receptor beta chains reported below all come from one sample, sequenced in a study of low-dose radiotherapy and immunotherapy resistance in tumors. Covering alpha and beta chains, TRAV- and TRBV-specific primers were used for the first-strand cDNA. With a constant-region primer and a V-primer adapter, TCRs were subjected to roughly 20 PCR cycles of amplification. MiXCR, applied by TCRdb to the reads, yields one record per CDR3 protein. The repertoire has about 82,000 distinct CDR3 sequences, approximately 17% of them found once; the top ten carry more than 4.5%. Time point specified: before trial treatment. The sequencing here drew on PBMCs, taken before treatment. The receptor source for this set is a male donor with prostate cancer.

In its sample, this clonotype was seen many times. The chain is built from TRBV5-6 and TRBJ1-2, with 8 nucleotides matching TRBD1. The CDR3 sequence is 14 residues long. V was clipped by 5 bases and J by 4 bases; unmatched bases: 7. Germline assignment: CDR1 SGHDT and CDR2 YYEEEE. Written as DNA, the CDR3 is TGTGCCAGCAGTAAGGACAGGGTTCCCTATGGCTACACCTTC. This sequence encodes CASSKDRVPYGYTF.

This sequence joins TRBV7-9 and TRBJ1-5; D remains ambiguous. The ends were cut back, 5 bases at V and 2 bases at J, with 10 bases in the middle. Germline lookup yields CDR1 SEHNR and CDR2 FQNEAQ (reference sequence). CDR3 size: 14 residues. The CDR3 region has the DNA TGTGCCAGCAGCCCCTATTCCGGCAATCAGCCCCAGCATTTT. It codes for CASSPYSGNQPQHF.

Many counts were recorded for this clonotype. This chain joins TRBV15 and TRBJ1-5; D is ambiguous. V was trimmed by 11 bases and J by 0 bases, leaving 17 bases between them. This CDR3 spans 15 amino acids. Germline CDR1 and CDR2: LNHNV and YYDKDF (reference sequence). CDR3 sequence: CASGDRVYSNQPQHF. CDR3 DNA: TGTGCCTCCGGAGACCGGGTTTATAGCAATCAGCCCCAGCATTTT.

This clonotype was picked up many times. This chain joins TRBV7-9 and TRBJ2-1, with D perhaps given as TRBD1 or TRBD2 (5 bases each). CDR1 is SEHNR, CDR2 FQNEAQ, per germline (reference sequence). Trimming removed 6 bases from V and 4 bases from J, with 19 bases in between. The CDR3 consists of 16 residues. CDR3 sequence: CASSATTGTPYNEQFF. CDR3 nucleotide sequence: TGTGCCAGCAGTGCCACTACCGGGACGCCGTACAATGAGCAGTTCTTC.

This clonotype has only a few counts. The rearrangement uses TRBV12-3 or TRBV12-4 and TRBJ1-2; D possibly corresponds to TRBD1 (5 bases). The CDR3 extends over 13 amino acids. Trimming took off 4 bases at V and 8 bases at J, with 14 bases between the two ends. The CDR3 loop is CASSSPTDSGYTF. CDR3 nucleotides: TGTGCCAGCAGTTCTCCGACAGACTCCGGCTACACCTTC.

This clonotype was recorded many times. The V and J genes are TRBV20-1 and TRBJ1-1, with a tentative D call TRBD1 (6 bases). The CDR3 is 16 residues long. The germline V gene has CDR1 DFQATT and CDR2 SNEGSKA (reference sequence). V lost 6 bases and J 5 bases, leaving 25 bases between the germline ends. As DNA, the CDR3 is TGCAGTGCCCTATATATATCGAGTGGGGGCTGGACTGAAGCTTTCTTT. Translating it yields CSALYISSGGWTEAFF.

DNA of the CDR3: TGTGCAGCAAGCGCGCTAGCGGGGGGCGTAGAGACCCAGTACTTC. It encodes CAASALAGGVETQYF. This chain uses TRBV12-3 or TRBV12-4 with TRBJ2-5; TRBD2 matches 11 bases. This CDR3 is 15 amino acids long.

The J gene is TRBJ1-2, the V gene TRBV2, with D maybe TRBD1 (5 bases). Germline CDR1 and CDR2: SNHLY and FYNNEI. Trimming took off 3 bases at V and 9 bases at J, with 20 bases between the two ends. The CDR3 contains 15 residues. This CDR3 is CASSEGTRDLFRYTF. CDR3 bases: TGTGCCAGCAGTGAGGGCACCCGGGACTTATTTCGCTACACCTTC.

Remarks on this clonotype: It differs at one base from a far larger clone, so likely a read error. The chain employs TRBV20-1 and TRBJ2-1; the D is unclear. Germline loops: CDR1 DFQATT, CDR2 SNEGSKA (reference sequence). Trimming took 2 bases from V and 10 from J, leaving 12 bases between them. This CDR3 region has 12 residues. CDR3 in amino acids: CSARPGTYEQFF. CDR3 DNA sequence: TGCAGTGCTAGACCCGGTACCTACGAGCAGTTCTTC.

This clonotype was counted many times. The CDR3 coding sequence is TGTGCCTGGAGTATTACTCCCGACTATGGCTACACCTTC. Residues: CAWSITPDYGYTF. The rearrangement joins TRBV30 to TRBJ1-2; D is unresolved. The V and J ends lost 2 bases and 3 bases respectively, with 10 bases between them. Germline lookup yields CDR1 GTSNPN and CDR2 SVGIG (reference sequence). There are 13 residues in the CDR3.

Many counts were recorded for this clonotype. The chain has TRBV12-3 or TRBV12-4 and TRBJ1-1; tentatively, D is TRBD1 (5 bases). The CDR3 totals 13 residues. The V and J ends lost 7 bases and 0 bases respectively, with 9 bases between them. CDR3 amino acids: CASTPGVNTEAFF. The CDR3 DNA is TGTGCCAGCACCCCGGGGGTGAACACTGAAGCTTTCTTT.